A selection of T cell receptor beta chains follows, all from one sample in a study of blood T cells in healthy people across ages. TCRdb processed the 5' RACE reads anew with MiXCR; each CDR3 protein has one entry. The data show 870,000 or so distinct CDR3 sequences, about 28% seen once. The sequencing sample was made of blood. These receptors originate from a woman older than 75 in good health. The CDR3 runs from the conserved cysteine through the conserved F or W. The D gene is left open where the match is weak. For some rows the clone size is stated as once, few or many, or as a class when expanded; others skip it.

TRBD2,15,TRBV5-1,TRBJ2-7,-,TGCGCCAGCAGCTTGCGGACTAGCGGCGGTAATGAGCAGTACTTC,CASSLRTSGGNEQYF
-,15,TRBV7-2,TRBJ1-5,-,TGTGCCAGCAGCTCCGACCCAGCCCCGGATCAGCCCCAGCATTTT,CASSSDPAPDQPQHF
-,15,TRBV7-2,TRBJ1-3,-,TGTGCCAGCAGCACCCGACAGACCTCTGGAAACACCATATATTTT,CASSTRQTSGNTIYF
TRBD1,14,TRBV18,TRBJ1-2,few,TGTGCCAGCTCTCAAGGACAGGCGAGCTATGGCTACACCTTC,CASSQGQASYGYTF
-,14,TRBV2,TRBJ2-7,many,TGTGCCAGCAGTGTACAGGGCGCCGCCTACGAGCAGTACTTC,CASSVQGAAYEQYF
-,16,TRBV5-5,TRBJ2-2,-,TGTGCCAGCAGCCCCCCCGGCTACTCAAACACCGGGGAGCTGTTTTTT,CASSPPGYSNTGELFF
TRBD2,14,TRBV2,TRBJ2-1,few,TGTGCCAGCAAGACTAGCGGGACCTCTAATGAGCAGTTCTTC,CASKTSGTSNEQFF
-,15,TRBV7-9,TRBJ2-5,many,TGTGCCAGCAGCAGCGGGCGGGGCAACCAAGAGACCCAGTACTTC,CASSSGRGNQETQYF
TRBD1,14,TRBV3-1,TRBJ2-7,many,TGTGCCAGCAGCCAAGCGGGACAGGGGGCCCTGGAGTACTTC,CASSQAGQGALEYF
-,14,TRBV7-6,TRBJ2-5,-,TGTGCCAGCAGCACTGTTGCATCTGCGGAGACCCAGTACTTC,CASSTVASAETQYF
-,16,TRBV9,TRBJ2-7,-,TGTGCCAGCAGTACTTCACAGGGTCACTCCTACAATGAGCAGTACTTC,CASSTSQGHSYNEQYF
-,16,TRBV7-2,TRBJ2-3,many,TGTGCCAGCAGCTTAAGCCCCCTGGGAAGCACAGATACGCAGTATTTT,CASSLSPLGSTDTQYF
-,11,TRBV5-1,TRBJ2-7,many,TGCGCCACCCGCGGGGAGACTGAGCAGTACTTC,CATRGETEQYF
-,17,TRBV7-6,TRBJ2-7,few,TGTGCCAGCAGCTTAGAAAACGGAATAGTTTCCTACAATGAGCAGTACTTC,CASSLENGIVSYNEQYF
-,16,TRBV6-9,TRBJ2-3,-,TGTGCCAGCAATTATCGCACGGGGGTCTCCCCAGACACGCAGTATTTT,CASNYRTGVSPDTQYF
TRBD2,15,TRBV20-1,TRBJ2-5,many,TGCAGTGCTAGAGATGGGACTAGTCTCCAAGAGACCCAGTACTTC,CSARDGTSLQETQYF
-,13,TRBV7-2,TRBJ1-1,many,TGTGCCAGCAGCCCTAACCCCACGGGGGTAGCTTTCTTT,CASSPNPTGVAFF
-,13,TRBV6-5,TRBJ2-7,many,TGTGCCAGCAGTTACCGCCTGGGGGGCGAGCAGTACTTC,CASSYRLGGEQYF
-,13,TRBV12-3/TRBV12-4,TRBJ2-7,-,TGTGCCAGCACCTCACAGGGATCCTACGAGCAGTACTTC,CASTSQGSYEQYF
-,12,TRBV7-9,TRBJ2-1,many,TGTGCCAGCAGCCCCCAAACACGGTCGCAGTTCTTC,CASSPQTRSQFF
-,13,TRBV6-2/TRBV6-3,TRBJ2-7,few,TGTGCCAGCAGGGGACCCAACGTCTACGAGCAGTACTTC,CASRGPNVYEQYF
TRBD1,13,TRBV20-1,TRBJ2-1,many,TGCAGTGCTAGGGGGACAGGCTACAATGAGCAGTTCTTC,CSARGTGYNEQFF
-,15,TRBV12-3/TRBV12-4,TRBJ2-7,-,TGTGCCAGCAGTATCGCCGGGACGGCAGACAATGAGCAGTACTTC,CASSIAGTADNEQYF